These 9 T cell receptor beta chains originate from one sample sequenced in a study of shared clonotypes between healthy human individuals. Repertoires were generated with immunoSEQ multiplex PCR, while TCRdb's copy carries only in-frame clones and drops some. This table holds roughly 2.4 million clones, approximately 94% found once. The sample comprised naive CD4+ T cells sorted from blood. Subset described: CD45RA+ positively selected. All receptors come from a man in his late teens or twenties in good health.

This chain joins TRBV6-5 and TRBJ2-7; perhaps TRBD2 as D (7 bases). The CDR3 runs 11 residues. Germline V gene sequence: CDR1 MNHEY, CDR2 SVGAGI. V dropped 7 bases and J dropped 7 bases, with 11 bases sitting between them. CDR3 sequence (DNA): TGTGCCAGCACCCGGGGGGCAGAGCAGTACTTC. This translates into CASTRGAEQYF.

The chain carries TRBV5-8 and TRBJ2-5; TRBD2 matches at 7 bases. The ends lost 3 bases at V and 7 bases at J; junction bases unmatched: 9. Germline loops: CDR1 SGHTS, CDR2 YDEGEE. CDR3 length equals 14 residues. As DNA, the CDR3 is TGTGCCAGCAGCTGGGGGGGATCAGGCGGGACCCAGTACTTC. Translated, it gives CASSWGGSGGTQYF.

This chain links TRBV10-3 with TRBJ1-3; no clear D. This CDR3 has 14 amino acids. Germline CDR1 reads ENHRY; CDR2 reads SYGVKD. Deletions cut 4 bases from V and 6 bases from J, with 13 bases between. CDR3 amino acids: CAISGTLFENTIYF. CDR3 nucleotide sequence: TGTGCCATCAGTGGGACTCTTTTCGAAAACACCATATATTTT.

This chain links TRBV2 with TRBJ2-7, with 10 bases identical to TRBD2. This CDR3 is 15 amino acids long. The germline V gene encodes CDR1 SNHLY and CDR2 FYNNEI. Germline trimming cut 1 base from V and 6 bases from J; bases unmatched to any gene: 6. CDR3 sequence (DNA): TGTGCCAGCAGTGAAGTGCTAGCGGGAGCCGTCGAGCAGTACTTC. Amino acid sequence: CASSEVLAGAVEQYF. Full variable domain (missing parts from reference TRBV2 and TRBJ2-7): EPEVTQTPSHQVTQMGQEVILRCVPISNHLYFYWYRQILGQKVEFLVSFYNNEISEKSEIFDDQFSVERPDGSNFTLKIRSTKLEDSAMYFCASSEVLAGAVEQYFGPGTRLTVT.

The chain links TRBV25-1 to TRBJ2-7, with TRBD1 identical over 10 bases. Germline-derived CDR1 and CDR2 are MGHDK and SYGVNS. The CDR3 is made up of 16 amino acids. V dropped 4 bases and J dropped 6; count of bases not matched to a gene: 12. The CDR3 loop reads CASSVNPGTGDREQYF. CDR3 coding DNA: TGTGCCAGCAGTGTTAACCCCGGGACAGGGGACCGCGAGCAGTACTTC.

V and J are TRBV5-6 and TRBJ2-7, with 10 positions matching TRBD1. Germline V lookup: CDR1 SGHDT, CDR2 YYEEEE. The CDR3 consists of 16 residues. V was pared by 0 bases and J by 2 bases, with 5 bases of the junction left unmatched. DNA of the CDR3: TGTGCCAGCAGCTTGGATGGGACAGGGGCCCCCTACGAGCAGTACTTC. Protein product: CASSLDGTGAPYEQYF.

The chain joins TRBV6-1 to TRBJ2-7, with 10 bases that match TRBD1. CDR3 length: 15 amino acids. V lost 1 base and J lost 4; bases outside the gene matches: 4. Germline V gene data show CDR1 as MNHNS and CDR2 as SASEGT. CDR3 DNA: TGTGCCAGCAGTGAAGGGGGACAGGGGAAGTACGAGCAGTACTTC. Translating it yields CASSEGGQGKYEQYF.

V usage is TRBV2 and J usage is TRBJ2-1, with 8 positions matching TRBD1. Germline values: CDR1 SNHLY, CDR2 FYNNEI. V was clipped by 7 bases and J by 12 bases; unmatched bases: 14. This CDR3 spans 14 amino acids. The CDR3 protein is CASKRPGQDEPQFF. CDR3 nucleotide sequence: TGTGCCAGCAAAAGACCGGGACAGGATGAACCGCAGTTCTTC.

The CDR3 here is CSARREASYNEQFF. The CDR3 DNA is TGCAGCGCGCGGCGGGAGGCCTCCTACAATGAGCAGTTCTTC. The chain is built from TRBV29-1 and TRBJ2-1; 8 positions agree with TRBD2. The CDR3 consists of 14 residues. Germline lookup yields CDR1 SQVTM and CDR2 ANQGSEA. J was trimmed by 0 bases and V by 7 bases; bases with no gene match: 5.